This passage covers 21 T cell receptor beta chains from one sample sequenced in a study of blood T cell repertoires in COVID-19. TCRdb's copy holds only in-frame clones and misses some; the assay was immunoSEQ multiplex PCR. The table has approximately 120,000 clones, approximately 90% seen once. Sequencing was performed on peripheral blood. These receptors all stem from a human donor with acute or convalescent COVID-19. The donor label of this sample is uncertain.

The gene calls are TRBV5-5 and TRBJ1-5; maybe TRBD1 (6 bases). CDR1 and CDR2 (germline): SGHKS, YYEKEE (reference sequence). The V end lost 0 bases, the J end lost 0 bases, and 13 bases lay between the germline ends. The CDR3 loop spans 17 amino acids. For the CDR3, the DNA is TGTGCCAGCAGCTTGGTTGGACAGTCTCTTAGCAATCAGCCCCAGCATTTT. Translation: CASSLVGQSLSNQPQHF.

This clone was seen just once. This rearrangement joins TRBV23-1 to TRBJ2-1; 10 bases fit TRBD1. TRBV23-1 has ORF status, its function being uncertain. This CDR3 is built from 15 residues. The V and J ends lost 6 bases and 4 bases, in that order; junction bases with no gene match: 6. CDR3 region: CASRDGTGDYNEQFF. CDR3 nucleotide sequence: TGCGCCAGCAGGGACGGGACAGGGGATTACAATGAGCAGTTCTTC.

The rearrangement joins TRBV10-2 to TRBJ2-1; 8 positions agree with TRBD2. The V gene end was trimmed by 6 bases and the J gene end by 7 bases; junction bases not matched to a gene: 5. Looked up from germline, CDR1 is WSHSY and CDR2 is SAAADI. This CDR3 has 13 amino acids. CDR3: CASSGGAKNEQFF. For the CDR3, the DNA is TGCGCCAGCAGCGGGGGGGCCAAAAATGAGCAGTTCTTC.

The chain combines TRBV7-2 with TRBJ2-7; 9 bases align to TRBD2. Germline trimming cut 3 bases from V and 7 bases from J; bases unmatched to any gene: 10. The CDR3 is 15 amino acids. The germline CDR1 and CDR2 sequences are SGHTA and FQGNSA. CDR3 amino acids: CASSFLLAGAAEQYF. In DNA, the CDR3 is TGTGCCAGCAGCTTCCTATTAGCGGGGGCTGCGGAGCAGTACTTC.

This clone was found once. Compared with germline, one end of the junction differs, possibly owing to a read error. This sequence joins TRBV9 and TRBJ1-1; 9 bases fit TRBD1. Looked up from germline, CDR1 is SGDLS and CDR2 is YYNGEE. The length of the CDR3 is 14 residues. Here the CDR3 reads CASSEDLGTGKIIF. The CDR3, as DNA: TGTGCCAGCAGCGAGGACCTAGGGACAGGGAAAATCATCTTT.

The V call is TRBV3-1 (or the pseudogene TRBV3-2), the J call TRBJ2-1; D uncertain. The germline CDR1 and CDR2 sequences are LGHDT and YNNKEL (reference sequence). Trimming removed 1 base at V and 9 bases at J, with 10 bases between. The CDR3 loop spans 13 amino acids. CDR3 region: CASSQVGGGEQFF. DNA of the CDR3: TGTGCCAGCAGCCAAGTTGGTGGCGGTGAGCAGTTCTTC.

The chain couples TRBV5-4 to TRBJ1-2, with 11 bases lining up with TRBD1. The CDR3 length is 15 residues. Per the germline V gene, CDR1 is SGHNT and CDR2 is YYREEE (reference sequence). The J segment lost 4 bases and the V segment lost 4 bases, leaving 6 bases of the junction unmatched. The CDR3 sequence: CASSPDRGRGYGYTF. In DNA form, the CDR3 reads TGTGCCAGCAGCCCGGACAGGGGGCGGGGCTATGGCTACACCTTC.

The V call is TRBV3-1 (or the pseudogene TRBV3-2), the J call TRBJ1-5; D may be TRBD1 (6 bases). V dropped 6 bases and J dropped 5 bases, with 14 bases sitting between them. The CDR3 totals 14 residues. The germline V gene encodes CDR1 LGHDT and CDR2 YNNKEL (reference sequence). CDR3 sequence reads: CASSRTDLDQPQHF. CDR3 coding DNA: TGTGCCAGCAGTCGGACAGATTTAGATCAGCCCCAGCATTTT.

V gene TRBV7-2 combines with J gene TRBJ2-5; 7 bases map to TRBD2. The CDR3 sequence is 14 residues long. Per germline, CDR1 SGHTA and CDR2 FQGNSA. V shed 5 bases and J 5 bases; nucleotides not matched to a gene: 8. This CDR3 is CASSLGTTGETQYF. CDR3 in DNA: TGTGCCAGCAGCCTTGGGACTACCGGGGAGACCCAGTACTTC.

This clone was counted a few times. J is TRBJ1-1 and V is TRBV29-1; TRBD1 agrees at 8 bases. CDR1 is SQVTM and CDR2 is ANQGSEA in the germline V gene. V gave up 6 bases and J gave up 14 bases; unmatched junction bases: 8. The CDR3 is made up of 10 amino acids. CDR3: CSVATGVFFF. As DNA, the CDR3 is TGCAGCGTCGCGACAGGGGTTTTCTTCTTT.

The chain couples TRBV7-2 to TRBJ2-3, with unresolved D. This CDR3 comprises 12 residues. The ends were cut back, 1 base at V and 9 bases at J, with 8 bases in the middle. The V gene's germline CDR1 is SGHTA and CDR2 FQGNSA. DNA of the CDR3: TGTGCCAGCAGCTTAGGTGCAGGCACGCAGTATTTT. Amino acid sequence: CASSLGAGTQYF.

The chain links TRBV28 to TRBJ1-5; D ambiguous. With 6 bases removed from V and 5 bases from J, the gap between germline ends came to 11 bases. Germline CDR1 and CDR2: MDHEN and SYDVKM. This CDR3 has 13 amino acids. CDR3 coding DNA: TGTGCCAGCAGGGCGGTCCGATATCAGCCCCAGCATTTT. Residues: CASRAVRYQPQHF.

This sequence joins TRBV5-5 and TRBJ1-6; 10 bases map to TRBD1. J was trimmed by 10 bases and V by 2 bases; bases with no gene match: 9. Germline loops: CDR1 SGHKS, CDR2 YYEKEE (reference sequence). CDR3 length: 16 amino acids. This CDR3 reads CASSFTGTGENSPLHF. The CDR3 DNA sequence: TGTGCCAGCAGCTTCACCGGGACAGGGGAGAACTCACCCCTCCACTTT.

This clone was detected once. V gene TRBV7-9 combines with J gene TRBJ1-4; 10 nucleotides line up with TRBD1. In germline, CDR1 is SEHNR, CDR2 FQNEAQ (reference sequence). The J segment lost 11 bases and the V segment lost 5 bases, leaving 8 bases of the junction unmatched. The CDR3 is 14 residues long. CDR3: CASSGDRGERKLFF. DNA for the CDR3: TGTGCCAGCAGCGGGGACAGGGGTGAGCGGAAACTGTTTTTT.

This rearrangement joins TRBV6-5 to TRBJ1-6; D not resolved. The ends were cut back, 2 bases at V and 0 bases at J, with 8 bases in the middle. The CDR3 has 16 residues. CDR1 and CDR2 from the germline V gene are MNHEY and SVGAGI. The CDR3 DNA is TGTGCCAGCAGTTACGCGAGGAACTCCTATAATTCACCCCTCCACTTT. Translation: CASSYARNSYNSPLHF.

This chain connects TRBV6-5 to TRBJ2-5; D gene unclear. Per germline, CDR1 MNHEY and CDR2 SVGAGI. The CDR3 extends over 12 amino acids. The DNA of the CDR3 is TGTGCAATTCGAGTGGCGACGGGGACCCAGTACTTC. Its translation: CAIRVATGTQYF.

This rearrangement joins TRBV7-3 to TRBJ1-2, with 9 bases lining up with TRBD1. Germline CDR1 is SGHTA and CDR2 is FQGTGA. Trimming took 5 bases from V and 8 from J; bases not matched to a gene: 12. The CDR3 totals 15 residues. The CDR3 is CASSPHTTGGDGYTF. The CDR3, as DNA: TGTGCCAGCAGCCCGCATACGACAGGGGGTGACGGCTACACCTTC.

The rearrangement joins TRBV27 to TRBJ2-6, with TRBD1 matching 7 bases. The germline CDR1 and CDR2 sequences are MNHEY and SMNVEV (reference sequence). Germline trimming cut 3 bases from V and 2 bases from J; bases unmatched to any gene: 1. This CDR3 comprises 15 residues. CDR3 protein: CASSFDRAGANVLTF. CDR3 DNA sequence: TGTGCCAGCAGTTTTGACAGGGCTGGGGCCAACGTCCTGACTTTC.

V is TRBV25-1 and J is TRBJ1-6, with a possible D match to TRBD1 (6 bases). With 7 bases removed from V and 0 bases from J, the gap between germline ends came to 16 bases. The CDR3 totals 17 residues. Per germline, CDR1 MGHDK and CDR2 SYGVNS. This chain's CDR3 is CASMGGQGSSYNSPLHF. CDR3 nucleotide sequence: TGTGCCAGCATGGGTGGGCAGGGGAGCTCCTATAATTCACCCCTCCACTTT.

CDR3 residues: CSVLGLAGHAVRNEQFF. The CDR3 DNA follows: TGCAGCGTTCTCGGACTAGCGGGACATGCTGTGAGGAATGAGCAGTTCTTC. The rearrangement links TRBV29-1 to TRBJ2-1; 12 nucleotides align to TRBD2. The V gene's germline CDR1 is SQVTM and CDR2 ANQGSEA. The junction had 15 bases not matched to a gene; V was cut back by 5 bases and J by 7 bases. The CDR3 consists of 17 residues.

Points on this clone: The junction differs from germline at one of its ends, possibly a read error. The chain couples TRBV6-2 or TRBV6-3 to TRBJ2-3; TRBD2 matches 12 bases. Germline V gene sequence: CDR1 MNHEY, CDR2 SVGEGT. The CDR3 runs 12 residues. The CDR3: CASSPGLAGPNF. CDR3 bases: TGTGCCAGCAGCCCCGGACTAGCGGGGCCAAATTTT.